This TCR beta chain was identified during a study of blood T cell repertoires in COVID-19 (dated by TCRdb to the early 2020s). With regard to the full study: Collaborator samples came from the United States, Italy and Spain and covered acute and convalescent phases of COVID-19. Nearly every sample came with metadata listing a de-identified subject ID, COVID-19 status, age in years and sex. The samples were drawn from two sources: the first 160 participants of the ongoing ImmuneRACE study, and 1,254 subjects contributed by 6 global collaborators. The material from the prospective study consisted of cDNA or gDNA derived from T cells, B-cell-depleted T cells, or PBMCs. Deeply sampled blood TCRbeta repertoires from subjects exposed to, actively infected with, or recovered from COVID-19 were included in the dataset. The repertoires were made available in a free public database intended to serve as a resource for research on the immune response to SARS-CoV-2. Where available, HLA class I and class II types were taken from metadata supplied by the sample provider and were not determined by assay-based typing.

Overall study outcomes, separate from this receptor: The amount of clinical and demographic metadata varied by source and participant and was provided uncurated.

Clipping removes 4 bases from V and 5 bases from J, with 7 as the unmatched junction base count. Via the germline V gene, CDR1 is SGHRS and CDR2 YFSETQ. Reading from cysteine to phenylalanine, the CDR3 counts 14 amino acids. CDR3 DNA is the only sequence kept; it has 42 bases, read in frame from the first base. TCRbeta CDR3 regions were amplified from genomic DNA using the immunoSEQ Assay, a bias-controlled multiplex PCR. As for how the authors treated the data: The number of nucleated cells in each sample was estimated from the amplification of reference gene primers within the assay. To quantify the absolute abundance of each unique TCRbeta CDR3 rearrangement, sequence reads were collapsed and filtered. Productive Simpson clonality was computed per sample as the square root of Simpson's diversity index over productive rearrangements. In its TCRdb copy, this immuneACCESS table keeps in-frame sequences only and misses some clones. Where compared with another copy, unresolved V genes explain less than half of these, and the others have no known cause. The V and J calls and clone size come from that table; D and trimming were worked out from the DNA. This sample lists about 270,000 clones; approximately 91% were detected once. The top ten constitute roughly 2.1% of the sample.

Enrolling through a virtual design, the prospective study's participants ranged in age from about 18 to 100 years and lived across roughly 23 United States geographic areas. To assign participants to cohorts, the prospective study relied on clinical history that participants themselves reported in a screening survey and a study questionnaire. In the prospective study, mobile phlebotomists collected whole blood, serum and a nasopharyngeal or oropharyngeal swab from each participant. Additional blood draws and questionnaires over an approximately 2-month period could optionally be provided by prospective study participants. Before DNA extraction, blood samples from the prospective study were shipped at room temperature or frozen. A single count supports this clone. It lacks a known antigen. No base quality information exists; no much larger clone differs at one position.

The chain uses TRBV5-1 and TRBJ2-5; 8 bases in the junction line up with TRBD2. Material: PBMCs or T cells enriched from blood (not recorded which). This receptor was identified in a woman aged 40 to 50 with acute COVID-19. Here is the DNA: TGCGCCAGCAGCGAGGGACTAGAGGAGGAGACCCAGTACTTC. The resulting protein is CASSEGLEEETQYF.